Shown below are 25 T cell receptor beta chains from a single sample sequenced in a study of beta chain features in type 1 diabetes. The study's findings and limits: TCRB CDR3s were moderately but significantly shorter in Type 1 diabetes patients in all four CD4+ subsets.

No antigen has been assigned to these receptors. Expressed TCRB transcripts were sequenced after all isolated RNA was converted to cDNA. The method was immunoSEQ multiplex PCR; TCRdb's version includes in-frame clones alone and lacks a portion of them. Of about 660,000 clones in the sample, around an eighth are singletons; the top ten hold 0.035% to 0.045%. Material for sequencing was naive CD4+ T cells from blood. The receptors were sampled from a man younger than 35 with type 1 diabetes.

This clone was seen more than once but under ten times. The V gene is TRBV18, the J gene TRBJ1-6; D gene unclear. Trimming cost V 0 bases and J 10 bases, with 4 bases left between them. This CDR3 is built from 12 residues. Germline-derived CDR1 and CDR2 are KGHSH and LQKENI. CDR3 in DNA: TGTGCCAGCTCACCACCGGGGTCACCCCTCCACTTT. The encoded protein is CASSPPGSPLHF.

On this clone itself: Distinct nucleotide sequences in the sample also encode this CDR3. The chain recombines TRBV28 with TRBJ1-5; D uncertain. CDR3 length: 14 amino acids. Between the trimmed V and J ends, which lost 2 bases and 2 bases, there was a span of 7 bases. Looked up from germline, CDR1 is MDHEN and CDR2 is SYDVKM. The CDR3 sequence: CASSLGVGNQPQHF. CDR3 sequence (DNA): TGTGCCAGCAGTTTAGGGGTTGGCAATCAGCCCCAGCATTTT.

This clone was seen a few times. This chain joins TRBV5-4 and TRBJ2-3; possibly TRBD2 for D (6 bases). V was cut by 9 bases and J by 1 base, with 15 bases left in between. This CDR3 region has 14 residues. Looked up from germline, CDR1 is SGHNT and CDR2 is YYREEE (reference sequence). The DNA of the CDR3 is TGTGCCATCGGGGCGGCTAGCGGCACAGATACGCAGTATTTT. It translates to CAIGAASGTDTQYF.

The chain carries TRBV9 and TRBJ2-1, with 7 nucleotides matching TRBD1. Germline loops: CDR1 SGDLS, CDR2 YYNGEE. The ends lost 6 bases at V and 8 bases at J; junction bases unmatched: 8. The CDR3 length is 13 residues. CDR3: CASTRDRDDEQFF. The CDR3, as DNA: TGTGCCAGCACCCGAGACAGGGACGATGAGCAGTTCTTC.

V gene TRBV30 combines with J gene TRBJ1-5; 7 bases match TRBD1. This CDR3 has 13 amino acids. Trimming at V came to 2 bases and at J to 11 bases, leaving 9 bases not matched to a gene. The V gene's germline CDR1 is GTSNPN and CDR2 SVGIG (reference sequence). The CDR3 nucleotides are TGTGCCTGGAGTCGACAGGGCCAAAAGGCCCAGCATTTT. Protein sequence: CAWSRQGQKAQHF.

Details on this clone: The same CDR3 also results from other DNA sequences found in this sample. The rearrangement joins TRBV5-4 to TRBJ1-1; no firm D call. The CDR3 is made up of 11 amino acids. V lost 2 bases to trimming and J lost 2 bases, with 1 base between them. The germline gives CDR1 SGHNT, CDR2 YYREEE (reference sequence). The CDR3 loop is CASSLNTEAFF. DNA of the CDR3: TGTGCCAGCAGCTTAAACACTGAAGCTTTCTTT.

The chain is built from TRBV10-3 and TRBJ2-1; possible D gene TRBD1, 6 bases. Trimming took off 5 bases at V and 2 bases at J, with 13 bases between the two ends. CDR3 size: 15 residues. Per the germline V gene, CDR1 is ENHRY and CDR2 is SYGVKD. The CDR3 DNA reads TGTGCCATCAGTTCGGACAGCCCAGCCTACAATGAGCAGTTCTTC. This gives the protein CAISSDSPAYNEQFF.

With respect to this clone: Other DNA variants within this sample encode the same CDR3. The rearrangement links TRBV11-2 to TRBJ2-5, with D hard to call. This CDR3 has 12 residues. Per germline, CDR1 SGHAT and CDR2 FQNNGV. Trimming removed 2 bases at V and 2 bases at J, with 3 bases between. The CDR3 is CASSLQQETQYF. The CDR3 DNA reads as TGTGCCAGCAGCTTACAGCAAGAGACCCAGTACTTC.

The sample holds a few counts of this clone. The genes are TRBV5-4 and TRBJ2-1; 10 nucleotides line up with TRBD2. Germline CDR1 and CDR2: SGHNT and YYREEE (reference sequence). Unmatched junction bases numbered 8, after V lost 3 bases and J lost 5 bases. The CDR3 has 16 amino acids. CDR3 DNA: TGTGCCAGCAGCTCCCGAGCGGGAGGGCGTAACAATGAGCAGTTCTTC. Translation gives CASSSRAGGRNNEQFF.

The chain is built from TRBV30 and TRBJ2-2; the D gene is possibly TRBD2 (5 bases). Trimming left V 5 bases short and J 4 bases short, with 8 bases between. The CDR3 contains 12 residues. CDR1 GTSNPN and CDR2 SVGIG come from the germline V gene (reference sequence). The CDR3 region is CAWGGPTGELFF. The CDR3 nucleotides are TGTGCCTGGGGCGGGCCCACCGGGGAGCTGTTTTTT.

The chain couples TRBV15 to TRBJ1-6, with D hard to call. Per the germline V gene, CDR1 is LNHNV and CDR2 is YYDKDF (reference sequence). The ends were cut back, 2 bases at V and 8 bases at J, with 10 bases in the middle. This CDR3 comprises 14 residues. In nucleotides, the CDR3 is TGTGCCACCAGCAGATCAAAGTTGGATTCACCCCTCCACTTT. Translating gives CATSRSKLDSPLHF.

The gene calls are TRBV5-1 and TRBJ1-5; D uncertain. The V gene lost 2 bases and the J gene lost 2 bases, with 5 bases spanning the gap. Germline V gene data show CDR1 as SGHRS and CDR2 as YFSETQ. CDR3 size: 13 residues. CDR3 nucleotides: TGCGCCAGCAGCTTATTCGGCAATCAGCCCCAGCATTTT. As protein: CASSLFGNQPQHF. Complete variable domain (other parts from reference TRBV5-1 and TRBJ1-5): KAGVTQTPRYLIKTRGQQVTLSCSPISGHRSVSWYQQTPGQGLQFLFEYFSETQRNKGNFPGRFSGRQFSNSRSEMNVSTLELGDSALYLCASSLFGNQPQHFGDGTRLSIL.

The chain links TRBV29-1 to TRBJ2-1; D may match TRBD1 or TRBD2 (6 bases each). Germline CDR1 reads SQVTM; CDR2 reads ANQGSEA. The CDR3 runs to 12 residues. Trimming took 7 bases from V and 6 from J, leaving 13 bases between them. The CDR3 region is CSAGGGPNEQFF. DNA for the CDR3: TGCAGCGCCGGGGGCGGCCCCAATGAGCAGTTCTTC.

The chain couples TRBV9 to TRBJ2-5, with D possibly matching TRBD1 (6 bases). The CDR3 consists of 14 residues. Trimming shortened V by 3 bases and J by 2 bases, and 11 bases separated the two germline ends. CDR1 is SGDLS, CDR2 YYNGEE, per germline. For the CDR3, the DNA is TGTGCCAGCAGCGCTACGGACAGACAAGAGACCCAGTACTTC. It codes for CASSATDRQETQYF.

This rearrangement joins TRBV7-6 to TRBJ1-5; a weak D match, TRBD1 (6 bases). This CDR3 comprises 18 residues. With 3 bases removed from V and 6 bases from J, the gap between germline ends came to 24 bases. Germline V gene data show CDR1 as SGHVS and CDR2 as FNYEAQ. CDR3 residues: CASSLVQGSTSRTQPQHF. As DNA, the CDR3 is TGTGCCAGCAGCTTGGTTCAGGGGAGCACGAGTCGTACTCAGCCCCAGCATTTT.

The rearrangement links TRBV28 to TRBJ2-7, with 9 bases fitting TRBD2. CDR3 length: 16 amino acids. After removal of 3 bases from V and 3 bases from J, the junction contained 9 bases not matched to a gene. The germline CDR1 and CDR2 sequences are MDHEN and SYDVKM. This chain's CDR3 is CASSFYLAGRDYEQYF. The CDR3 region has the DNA TGTGCCAGCAGTTTCTATCTAGCGGGACGGGACTACGAGCAGTACTTC. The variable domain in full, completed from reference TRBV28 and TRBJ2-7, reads DVKVTQSSRYLVKRTGEKVFLECVQDMDHENMFWYRQDPGLGLRLIYFSYDVKMKEKGDIPEGYSVSREKKERFSLILESASTNQTSMYLCASSFYLAGRDYEQYFGPGTRLTVT.

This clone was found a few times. This chain's CDR3 is CASSLEEGRDGGGIQYF. Here the CDR3 DNA reads TGTGCCAGCAGCTTGGAGGAGGGCAGGGATGGTGGAGGGATTCAGTACTTC. The chain carries TRBV7-9 and TRBJ2-4, with a tentative D call TRBD2 (6 bases). V lost 3 bases to trimming and J lost 10 bases, with 25 bases between them. The germline CDR1 and CDR2 sequences are SEHNR and FQNEAQ (reference sequence). The CDR3 loop spans 17 amino acids.

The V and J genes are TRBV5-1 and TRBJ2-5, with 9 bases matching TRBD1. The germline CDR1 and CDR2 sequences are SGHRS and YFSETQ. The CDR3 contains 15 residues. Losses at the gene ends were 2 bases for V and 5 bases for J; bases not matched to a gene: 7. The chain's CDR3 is CASSFLDRGSETQYF. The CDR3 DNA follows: TGCGCCAGCAGCTTCCTAGACAGGGGGAGTGAGACCCAGTACTTC.

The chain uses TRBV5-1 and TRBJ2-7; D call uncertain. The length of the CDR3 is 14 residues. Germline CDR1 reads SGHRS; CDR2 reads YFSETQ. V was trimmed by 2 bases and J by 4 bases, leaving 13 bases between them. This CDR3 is CASSFVSESYEQYF. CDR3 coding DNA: TGCGCCAGCAGCTTTGTTTCAGAGAGTTACGAGCAGTACTTC.

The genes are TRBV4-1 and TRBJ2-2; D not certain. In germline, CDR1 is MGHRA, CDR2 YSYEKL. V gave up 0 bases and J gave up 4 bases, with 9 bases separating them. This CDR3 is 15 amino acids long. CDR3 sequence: CASSQDASGTGELFF. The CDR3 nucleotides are TGCGCCAGCAGCCAAGATGCCTCGGGCACCGGGGAGCTGTTTTTT.

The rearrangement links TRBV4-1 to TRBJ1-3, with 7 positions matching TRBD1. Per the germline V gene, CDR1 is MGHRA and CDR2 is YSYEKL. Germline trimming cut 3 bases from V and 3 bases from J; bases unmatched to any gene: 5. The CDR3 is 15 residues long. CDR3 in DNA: TGCGCCAGCAGCCAGGGGACAGTGTATGGAAACACCATATATTTT. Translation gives CASSQGTVYGNTIYF.

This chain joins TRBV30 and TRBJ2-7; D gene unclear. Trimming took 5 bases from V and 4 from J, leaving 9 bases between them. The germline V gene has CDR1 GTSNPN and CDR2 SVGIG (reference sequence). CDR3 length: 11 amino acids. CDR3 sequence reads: CAWGTGYEQYF. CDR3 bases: TGTGCCTGGGGCACCGGATACGAGCAGTACTTC. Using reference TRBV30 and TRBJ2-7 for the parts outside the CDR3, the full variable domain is SQTIHQWPATLVQPVGSPLSLECTVEGTSNPNLYWYRQAAGRGLQLLFYSVGIGQISSEVPQNLSASRPQDRQFILSSKKLLLSDSGFYLCAWGTGYEQYFGPGTRLTVT.

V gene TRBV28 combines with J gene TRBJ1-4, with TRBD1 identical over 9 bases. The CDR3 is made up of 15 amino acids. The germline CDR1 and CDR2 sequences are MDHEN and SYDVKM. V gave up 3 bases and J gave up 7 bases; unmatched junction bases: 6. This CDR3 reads CASSFRGQGGEKLFF. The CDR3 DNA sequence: TGTGCCAGCAGTTTTCGGGGACAGGGAGGTGAAAAACTGTTTTTT.

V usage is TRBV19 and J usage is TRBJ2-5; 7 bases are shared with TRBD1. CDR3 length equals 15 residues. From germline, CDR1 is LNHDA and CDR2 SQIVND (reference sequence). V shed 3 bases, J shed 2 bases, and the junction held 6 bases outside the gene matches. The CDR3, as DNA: TGTGCCAGTAGTATTGGACAGGTACATCAAGAGACCCAGTACTTC. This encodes CASSIGQVHQETQYF.

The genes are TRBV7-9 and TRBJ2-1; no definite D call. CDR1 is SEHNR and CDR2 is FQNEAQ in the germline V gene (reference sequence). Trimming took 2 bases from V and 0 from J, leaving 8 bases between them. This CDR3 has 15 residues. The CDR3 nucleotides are TGTGCCAGCAGCTTAATGCGGAGCTCCTACAATGAGCAGTTCTTC. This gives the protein CASSLMRSSYNEQFF.